The 3 T cell receptor beta chains given below trace back to one sample, sequenced in a study of cytomegalovirus exposure and HLA in healthy donors. Vbeta (60) and Jbeta (13) primers were used in the PCR. Profiling relied on immunoSEQ multiplex PCR, and the TCRdb table lists in-frame clones only, not all of them. The sample lists under 200,000 clones, more than 65% seen once, with 0.5% to 0.55% in the top ten. The sample comprised PBMCs. The receptors shown here come from a woman between 50 and 59 years old in good health and CMV-seronegative.

The V call is TRBV7-9, the J call TRBJ1-1; the D is unclear. Trimming took 1 base from V and 0 from J, leaving 15 bases between them. The CDR3 spans 17 residues. The V gene's germline CDR1 is SEHNR and CDR2 FQNEAQ (reference sequence). The CDR3 loop is CASSLVQTSDLNTEAFF. The DNA for the CDR3 is TGTGCCAGCAGCTTAGTTCAGACAAGTGACCTGAACACTGAAGCTTTCTTT. The whole variable domain, filled in from reference TRBV7-9 and TRBJ1-1, reads DTGVSQNPRHKITKRGQNVTFRCDPISEHNRLYWYRQTLGQGPEFLTYFQNEAQLEKSRLLSDRFSAERPKGSFSTLEIQRTEQGDSAMYLCASSLVQTSDLNTEAFFGQGTRLTVV.

This rearrangement joins TRBV2 to TRBJ1-5; D is perhaps TRBD1 (5 bases). From germline, CDR1 is SNHLY and CDR2 FYNNEI. The length of the CDR3 is 12 residues. The germline V and J ends were trimmed by 6 bases and 9 bases, with 12 bases remaining between them. CDR3 sequence reads: CASRLGLRPQHF. DNA of the CDR3: TGTGCCAGCAGGCTGGGACTCCGGCCCCAGCATTTT. Looking up the rest from reference TRBV2 and TRBJ1-5 gives the full variable domain: EPEVTQTPSHQVTQMGQEVILRCVPISNHLYFYWYRQILGQKVEFLVSFYNNEISEKSEIFDDQFSVERPDGSNFTLKIRSTKLEDSAMYFCASRLGLRPQHFGDGTRLSIL.

The chain joins TRBV27 to TRBJ1-1; 9 bases agree with TRBD1. The J segment lost 1 base and the V segment lost 4 bases, leaving 7 bases of the junction unmatched. The V gene's germline CDR1 is MNHEY and CDR2 SMNVEV (reference sequence). This CDR3 has 16 amino acids. Here the CDR3 reads CASSSTGQGGNTEAFF. CDR3 sequence (DNA): TGTGCCAGCAGTTCCACGGGACAGGGAGGGAACACTGAAGCTTTCTTT.